The 20 T cell receptor beta chains presented below share a single source sample, sequenced in a study of T cell responses to AZD1222 COVID-19 vaccine. The table came from immunoSEQ multiplex PCR; TCRdb's copy has only in-frame clones and leaves some out. Here the sample spans about 180,000 clones, 85% to 95% being singletons. Sequences were derived from peripheral blood, sampled on day 0 of AZD1222 vaccination. These receptor sequences come from an adult in good health.

V gene TRBV24-1 combines with J gene TRBJ1-5; D ambiguous. The CDR3 totals 13 residues. V was shortened by 6 bases and J by 4 bases, with 9 bases between the two germline ends. Germline CDR1 reads KGHDR; CDR2 reads SFDVKD. CDR3 bases: TGTGCCACCAGTAAGGGATCGAATCAGCCCCAGCATTTT. As protein: CATSKGSNQPQHF.

This chain joins TRBV10-3 and TRBJ1-2, with 7 bases lining up with TRBD1. This CDR3 region has 15 residues. V gave up 7 bases and J gave up 2 bases; unmatched junction bases: 10. Germline CDR1 reads ENHRY; CDR2 reads SYGVKD. The CDR3: CAITPDLGQNYGYTF. The CDR3 nucleotides read TGTGCCATCACCCCTGACTTGGGACAGAACTATGGCTACACCTTC.

The J gene is TRBJ2-1, the V gene TRBV18; D is unresolved. The CDR3 length is 15 residues. The V and J ends lost 3 bases and 0 bases respectively, with 9 bases between them. Germline CDR1 is KGHSH and CDR2 is LQKENI. CDR3 residues: CASSPKDRSYNEQFF. CDR3 coding DNA: TGTGCCAGCTCACCTAAGGATCGCTCCTACAATGAGCAGTTCTTC.

The chain joins TRBV18 to TRBJ1-5; D remains unclear. CDR1 is KGHSH and CDR2 is LQKENI in the germline V gene. Trimming stripped 1 base from V and 0 bases from J, with 7 bases between. This CDR3 has 15 residues. CDR3 region: CASSPLAVSNQPQHF. CDR3 nucleotide sequence: TGTGCCAGCTCACCACTCGCAGTTAGCAATCAGCCCCAGCATTTT.

The genes are TRBV21-1 and TRBJ1-1. TRBV21-1 is labeled a pseudogene. This CDR3 has 17 residues. CDR3 sequence: CASSKNRVVGRNTEAFF. CDR3 in DNA: TGTGCCAGCAGCAAGAACCGGGTGGTGGGCAGGAACACTGAAGCTTTCTTT.

The CDR3 coding sequence is TGTGCCAGCAGCTTAGGTGCGCGCAATCAGCCCCAGCATTTT. Amino acid sequence: CASSLGARNQPQHF. The rearrangement joins TRBV7-8 to TRBJ1-5; the D is unclear. The CDR3 consists of 14 residues. Germline CDR1 SGHVS, CDR2 FQNEAQ. The V end was cut by 1 base, the J end by 2 bases, with 6 bases between.

This chain connects TRBV6-5 to TRBJ1-2, with TRBD1 matching over 7 bases. The CDR3 has 12 residues. Germline V gene sequence: CDR1 MNHEY, CDR2 SVGAGI. With V trimmed by 5 bases and J by 8 bases, 5 bases remained unmatched. The CDR3 DNA reads TGTGCCAGCAGTCAGACAGGGAGCGGCTACACCTTC. Its protein product is CASSQTGSGYTF.

This clone has only one observation. The CDR3 DNA sequence: TGTGCCAGCAGTGAACAAGGGACCTCTAACTATGGCTACACCTTC. Amino acid sequence: CASSEQGTSNYGYTF. The chain is built from TRBV6-1 and TRBJ1-2; D possibly corresponds to TRBD1 (5 bases). Germline CDR1 MNHNS, CDR2 SASEGT. The CDR3 covers 15 residues. The V and J ends lost 2 bases and 0 bases respectively, with 10 bases between them.

This clone was seen once. The chain carries TRBV9 and TRBJ1-1; D uncertain. The CDR3 has 17 residues. Germline CDR1 SGDLS, CDR2 YYNGEE. V was cut by 0 bases and J by 3 bases, with 18 bases left in between. DNA for the CDR3: TGTGCCAGCAGCGTAGCTATATCAGAGTACAGAGACACTGAAGCTTTCTTT. This codes for CASSVAISEYRDTEAFF.

CDR3 coding DNA: TGTGCCAGCAGCCAAGATCGGCGGGGGGCCCTGAACACTGAAGCTTTCTTT. It is translated as CASSQDRRGALNTEAFF. V and J are TRBV4-2 and TRBJ1-1; D is possibly TRBD1 (6 bases). V dropped 0 bases and J dropped 0 bases, with 14 bases sitting between them. This CDR3 comprises 17 residues. Germline V gene lookup returns CDR1 LGHNA and CDR2 YNFKEQ.

CDR3 sequence: CASSHMREGPYEQFF. Written as DNA, the CDR3 is TGCGCCAGCAGCCACATGAGGGAGGGCCCGTATGAGCAGTTCTTC. The chain combines TRBV4-1 with TRBJ2-1, with TRBD2 matching 7 bases. The CDR3 runs to 15 residues. CDR1 MGHRA and CDR2 YSYEKL come from the germline V gene. V gave up 3 bases and J gave up 8 bases; unmatched junction bases: 10.

This clone was detected only once. The chain uses TRBV7-2 and TRBJ2-3; 9 nucleotides align to TRBD1. CDR1 is SGHTA, CDR2 FQGNSA, per germline. The CDR3 extends over 16 amino acids. J lost 2 bases, V lost 2 bases, and 5 bases had no gene match. CDR3 sequence (DNA): TGTGCCAGCAGCTTATTGGGGGACAGGGACACAGATACGCAGTATTTT. Translated: CASSLLGDRDTDTQYF. The variable domain in full, completed from reference TRBV7-2 and TRBJ2-3, reads GAGVSQSPSNKVTEKGKDVELRCDPISGHTALYWYRQSLGQGLEFLIYFQGNSAPDKSGLPSDRFSAERTGGSVSTLTIQRTQQEDSAVYLCASSLLGDRDTDTQYFGPGTRLTVL.

The chain links TRBV5-1 to TRBJ2-5, with D possibly being TRBD2 (6 bases). The CDR3 totals 14 residues. V was cut by 3 bases and J by 3 bases, with 12 bases left in between. Per the germline V gene, CDR1 is SGHRS and CDR2 is YFSETQ. The CDR3 sequence is CASSSSGGEETQYF. As DNA, the CDR3 is TGCGCCAGCAGCTCAAGCGGAGGGGAAGAGACCCAGTACTTC.

This clone was counted a few times. The junction departs from the called germline gene at one end, perhaps through a read error. V usage is TRBV5-5 and J usage is TRBJ1-1; 8 bases line up with TRBD1. The germline gives CDR1 SGHKS, CDR2 YYEKEE (reference sequence). The CDR3 contains 13 residues. CDR3: CASSLYQGAEAFF. CDR3 in DNA: TGTGCCAGCAGCTTGTATCAGGGGGCTGAGGCTTTCTTT.

The rearrangement uses TRBV24-1 and TRBJ1-5; no definite D call. Per the germline V gene, CDR1 is KGHDR and CDR2 is SFDVKD. CDR3 length: 16 residues. Trimming removed 0 bases from V and 1 base from J, with 9 bases in between. The CDR3 region has the DNA TGTGCCACCAGTGATTTGGGGTTTCACAGCAATCAGCCCCAGCATTTT. The encoded protein is CATSDLGFHSNQPQHF.

The V call is TRBV19, the J call TRBJ1-2; 9 positions agree with TRBD1. Trimming at V came to 0 bases and at J to 7 bases, leaving 9 bases not matched to a gene. Looked up from germline, CDR1 is LNHDA and CDR2 is SQIVND (reference sequence). The CDR3 length is 16 residues. The CDR3 DNA is TGTGCCAGTAGTATAGATCCCTCCGGGACAGGGAGTGGCTACACCTTC. Its translation: CASSIDPSGTGSGYTF. Filled out from reference TRBV19 and TRBJ1-2, the complete variable domain reads DGGITQSPKYLFRKEGQNVTLSCEQNLNHDAMYWYRQDPGQGLRLIYYSQIVNDFQKGDIAEGYSVSREKKESFPLTVTSAQKNPTAFYLCASSIDPSGTGSGYTFGSGTRLTVV.

Details on this clone: This specimen includes other DNA sequences encoding the same CDR3. The chain has TRBV30 and TRBJ1-1; weak D call: TRBD1 (6 bases). This CDR3 comprises 11 residues. V was trimmed by 4 bases and J by 5 bases, leaving 8 bases between them. Looked up from germline, CDR1 is GTSNPN and CDR2 is SVGIG (reference sequence). As DNA, the CDR3 is TGTGCCTGGAAACAGGGTACTGAAGCTTTCTTT. Protein: CAWKQGTEAFF.

The J gene is TRBJ1-1, the V gene TRBV30, with D possibly matching TRBD1 (6 bases). This CDR3 is 13 amino acids long. Looked up from germline, CDR1 is GTSNPN and CDR2 is SVGIG (reference sequence). Trimming pared 2 bases from V and 1 base from J, leaving 8 bases between. The CDR3 spells CAWSRTENTEAFF. Written as DNA, the CDR3 is TGTGCCTGGAGTAGGACAGAGAACACTGAAGCTTTCTTT.

CDR3 residues: CASSIRTGRGVGTEAFF. DNA for the CDR3: TGTGCCAGTAGTATCAGGACAGGGAGGGGGGTCGGCACTGAAGCTTTCTTT. The chain is built from TRBV19 and TRBJ1-1, with TRBD1 matching 8 bases. Germline loops: CDR1 LNHDA, CDR2 SQIVND (reference sequence). The CDR3 is 17 residues long. J gave up 4 bases and V 3 bases, and 13 bases lay outside the gene matches.

The DNA of the CDR3 is TGCGCCAGCAGGCAGCCAAGTGGCAGGGCAGAGAATGGCTACACCTTC. As protein: CASRQPSGRAENGYTF. V and J are TRBV4-1 and TRBJ1-2; tentatively, D is TRBD1 (5 bases). V lost 6 bases and J 6 bases, leaving 23 bases between the germline ends. CDR1 and CDR2 (germline): MGHRA, YSYEKL. The CDR3 loop spans 16 amino acids.